This TCR beta chain comes out of a study of PD-L1 blockade in urothelial cancer. Across the study: Blood analyses occurred 3 weeks (second dose) and 6 weeks post treatment start. Blood samples had a median of approximately 140,000 T cells, roughly 83,000 unique TCRs, and clonality around 0.08.

Specified time point: peripheral blood 6 weeks after treatment start. Per the germline V gene, CDR1 is SEHNR and CDR2 is FQNEAQ (reference sequence). The V gene end was trimmed by 5 bases and the J gene end by 2 bases; junction bases not matched to a gene: 8. The CDR3 totals 15 residues. Measured with immunoSEQ multiplex PCR; TCRdb has only the in-frame clones, and not every one. The sample yields roughly 120,000 clones, about 89% seen once. V and J are TRBV7-9 and TRBJ2-7, with 8 bases lining up with TRBD1. The material was PBMCs, obtained around atezolizumab (anti-PD-L1) treatment. The TCR was taken from a man in his fifties or sixties with urothelial cancer. CDR3 in amino acids: CASSDTGQGTYEQYF. The CDR3 region has the DNA TGTGCCAGCAGCGACACCGGACAGGGTACCTACGAGCAGTACTTC.